The clone carrying this TCR beta chain was found a few times. Its specificity is unknown. The entry originates in a study of cytomegalovirus exposure and HLA in healthy donors. Study overall: In a previous analysis, 95 million to 130 million unique TCR beta sequences were found from about 179 million T cells. Study-wide results and limits: Earlier analysis found most TCR beta V segments productive about 90% or about 30% of the time. According to the study, around 150 TCR beta chains were cytomegalovirus-associated.

CDR1 and CDR2 (germline): SGHAT, FQNNGV. Trimming cost V 1 base and J 2 bases, with 8 bases left between them. This CDR3 is built from 14 residues. As for the donors, each was a healthy bone marrow donor. The primer mix had 60 Vbeta and 13 Jbeta primers. Some clones are missing from TCRdb's copy, which holds only in-frame ones; the method was immunoSEQ multiplex PCR. The sample shows some 90,000 clones, about 77% of them seen only once. This receptor was taken from a male donor in good health and CMV-seropositive. The rearrangement uses TRBV11-2 and TRBJ1-2, with D unresolved. The sample was PBMCs. Written as DNA, the CDR3 is TGTGCCAGCAGCTTAGGTTCCCAGAACTATGGCTACACCTTC. Its translation: CASSLGSQNYGYTF.